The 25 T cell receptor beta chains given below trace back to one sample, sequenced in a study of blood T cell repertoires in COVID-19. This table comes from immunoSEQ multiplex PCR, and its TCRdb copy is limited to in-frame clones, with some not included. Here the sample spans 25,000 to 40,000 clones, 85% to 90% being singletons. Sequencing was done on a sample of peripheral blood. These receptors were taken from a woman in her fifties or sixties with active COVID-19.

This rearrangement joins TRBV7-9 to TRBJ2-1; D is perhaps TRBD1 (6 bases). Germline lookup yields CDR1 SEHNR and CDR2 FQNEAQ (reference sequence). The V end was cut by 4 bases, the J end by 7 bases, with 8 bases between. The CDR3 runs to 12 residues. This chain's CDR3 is CASSWGRNEQFF. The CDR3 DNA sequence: TGTGCCAGCAGCTGGGGGCGGAATGAGCAGTTCTTC.

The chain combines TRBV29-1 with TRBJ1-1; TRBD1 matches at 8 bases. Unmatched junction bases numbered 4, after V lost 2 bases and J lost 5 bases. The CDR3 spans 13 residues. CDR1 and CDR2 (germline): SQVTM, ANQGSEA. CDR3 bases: TGCAGCGTTGAACTAAGACAGGGGACTGAAGCTTTCTTT. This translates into CSVELRQGTEAFF.

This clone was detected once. This chain's CDR3 is CASSQDRGNTQYF. The DNA of the CDR3 is TGTGCCAGCAGCCAGGACCGGGGAAATACGCAGTATTTT. J is TRBJ2-3 and V is TRBV3-1 (or the pseudogene TRBV3-2); TRBD2 is a possible D gene (5 bases). CDR3 length: 13 amino acids. CDR1 is LGHDT, CDR2 YNNKEL, per germline (reference sequence). V was clipped by 3 bases and J by 7 bases, with 11 bases between them.

The CDR3: CASSRNQVFRDRAWRGYTF. CDR3 nucleotide sequence: TGTGCCAGCTCACGAAACCAGGTCTTTCGGGACAGGGCTTGGCGTGGCTACACCTTC. The V call is TRBV18, the J call TRBJ1-2; 9 bases match TRBD1. After removal of 4 bases from V and 7 bases from J, the junction contained 22 bases not matched to a gene. The germline V gene encodes CDR1 KGHSH and CDR2 LQKENI. CDR3 length equals 19 residues.

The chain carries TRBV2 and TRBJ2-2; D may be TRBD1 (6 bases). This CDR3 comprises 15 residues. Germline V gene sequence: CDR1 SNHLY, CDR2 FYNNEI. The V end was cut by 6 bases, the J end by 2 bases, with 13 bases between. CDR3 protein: CASSPGQTNTGELFF. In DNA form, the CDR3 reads TGTGCCAGCAGCCCCGGACAGACAAACACCGGGGAGCTGTTTTTT.

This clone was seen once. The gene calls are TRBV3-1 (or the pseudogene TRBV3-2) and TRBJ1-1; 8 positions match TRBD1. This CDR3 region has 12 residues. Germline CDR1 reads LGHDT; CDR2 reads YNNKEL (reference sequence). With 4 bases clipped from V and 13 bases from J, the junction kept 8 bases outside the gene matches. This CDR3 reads CASSRTGLGDFF. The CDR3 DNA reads TGTGCCAGCAGCCGGACAGGGCTCGGGGATTTCTTT.

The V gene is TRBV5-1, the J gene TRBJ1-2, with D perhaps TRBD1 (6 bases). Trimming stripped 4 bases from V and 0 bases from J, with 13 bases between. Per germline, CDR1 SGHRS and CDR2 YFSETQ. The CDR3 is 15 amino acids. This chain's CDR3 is CASSMDSGSNYGYTF. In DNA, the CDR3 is TGCGCCAGCAGCATGGACAGCGGATCTAACTATGGCTACACCTTC.

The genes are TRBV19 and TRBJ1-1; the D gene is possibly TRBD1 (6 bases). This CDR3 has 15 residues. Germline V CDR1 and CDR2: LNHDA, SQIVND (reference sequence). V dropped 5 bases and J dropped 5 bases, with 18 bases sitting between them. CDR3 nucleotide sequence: TGTGCCAGTAGTGTCAGACAGGCTTGGAAGACTGAAGCTTTCTTT. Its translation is CASSVRQAWKTEAFF.

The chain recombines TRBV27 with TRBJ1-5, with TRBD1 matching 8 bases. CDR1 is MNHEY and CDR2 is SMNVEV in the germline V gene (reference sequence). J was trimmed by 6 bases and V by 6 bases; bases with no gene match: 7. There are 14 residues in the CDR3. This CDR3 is CASSLQGGGQPQHF. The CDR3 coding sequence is TGTGCCAGCAGCCTACAGGGGGGAGGTCAGCCCCAGCATTTT.

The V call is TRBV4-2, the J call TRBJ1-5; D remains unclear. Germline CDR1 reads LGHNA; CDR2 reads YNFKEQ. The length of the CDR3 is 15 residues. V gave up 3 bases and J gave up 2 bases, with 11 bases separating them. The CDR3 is CASSQGSRGNQPQHF. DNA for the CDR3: TGTGCCAGCAGCCAGGGTTCGAGGGGCAATCAGCCCCAGCATTTT.

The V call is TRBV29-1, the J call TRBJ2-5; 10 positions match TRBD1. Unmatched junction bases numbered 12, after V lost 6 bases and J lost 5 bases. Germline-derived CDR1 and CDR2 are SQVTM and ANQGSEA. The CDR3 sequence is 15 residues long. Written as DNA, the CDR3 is TGCAGCGTGAATCCGGGACAGGGGATTTGGGAGACCCAGTACTTC. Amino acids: CSVNPGQGIWETQYF.

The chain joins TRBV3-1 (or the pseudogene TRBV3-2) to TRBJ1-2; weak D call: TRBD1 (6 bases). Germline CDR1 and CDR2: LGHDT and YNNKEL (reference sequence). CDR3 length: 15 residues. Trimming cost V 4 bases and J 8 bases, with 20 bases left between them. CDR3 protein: CASSPRHGGFMGYTF. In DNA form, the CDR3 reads TGTGCCAGCAGCCCCCGCCATGGGGGCTTCATGGGCTACACCTTC.

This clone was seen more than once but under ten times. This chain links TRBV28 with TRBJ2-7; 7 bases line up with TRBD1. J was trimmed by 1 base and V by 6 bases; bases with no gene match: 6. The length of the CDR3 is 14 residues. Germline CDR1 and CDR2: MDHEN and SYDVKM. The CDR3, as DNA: TGTGCCAGCAGCTCAGGGGGTGATTCCTACGAGCAGTACTTC. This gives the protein CASSSGGDSYEQYF.

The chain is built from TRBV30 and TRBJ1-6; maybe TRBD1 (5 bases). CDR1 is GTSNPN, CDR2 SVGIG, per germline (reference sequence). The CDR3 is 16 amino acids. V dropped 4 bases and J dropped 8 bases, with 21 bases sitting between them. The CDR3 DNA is TGTGCCTGGAAGCCGATGGGGCGCTATATCGATTCACCCCTCCACTTT. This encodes CAWKPMGRYIDSPLHF.

The CDR3 DNA reads as TGCAGCGTTGGGGCTATCAATGAGCAGTTCTTC. It encodes CSVGAINEQFF. V is TRBV29-1 and J is TRBJ2-1; no reliable D call. The CDR3 length is 11 residues. Germline V gene lookup returns CDR1 SQVTM and CDR2 ANQGSEA. V gave up 4 bases and J gave up 6 bases, with 7 bases separating them.

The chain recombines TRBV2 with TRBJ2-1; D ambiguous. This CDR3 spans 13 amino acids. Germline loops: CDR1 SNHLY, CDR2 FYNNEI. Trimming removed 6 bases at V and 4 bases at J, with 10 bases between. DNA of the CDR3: TGTGCCAGCAGGGTTACAGTGTACAATGAGCAGTTCTTC. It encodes CASRVTVYNEQFF.

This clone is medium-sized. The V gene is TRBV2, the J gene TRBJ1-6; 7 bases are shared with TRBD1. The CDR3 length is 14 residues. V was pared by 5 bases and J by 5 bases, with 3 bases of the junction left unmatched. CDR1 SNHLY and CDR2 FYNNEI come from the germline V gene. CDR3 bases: TGTGCCAGCAGTCCCGGGACAGATAATTCACCCCTCCACTTT. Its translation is CASSPGTDNSPLHF.

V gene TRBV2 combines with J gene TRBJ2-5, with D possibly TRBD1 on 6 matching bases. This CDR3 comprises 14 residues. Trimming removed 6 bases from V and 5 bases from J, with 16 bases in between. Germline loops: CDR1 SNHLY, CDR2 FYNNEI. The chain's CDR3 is CASSLQGGDETQYF. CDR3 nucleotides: TGTGCCAGCAGCTTACAGGGTGGGGACGAGACCCAGTACTTC.

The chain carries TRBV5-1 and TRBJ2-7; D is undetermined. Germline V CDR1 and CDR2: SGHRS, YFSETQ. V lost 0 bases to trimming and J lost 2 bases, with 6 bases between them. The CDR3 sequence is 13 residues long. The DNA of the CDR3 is TGCGCCAGCAGCTTGGACAGTACCTACGAGCAGTACTTC. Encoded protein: CASSLDSTYEQYF.

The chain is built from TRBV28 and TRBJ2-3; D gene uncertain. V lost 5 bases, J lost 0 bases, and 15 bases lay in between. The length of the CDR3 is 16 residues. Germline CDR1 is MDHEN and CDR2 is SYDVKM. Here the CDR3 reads CASSPLEVGSTDTQYF. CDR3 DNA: TGTGCCAGCAGTCCTTTAGAGGTCGGGAGCACAGATACGCAGTATTTT.

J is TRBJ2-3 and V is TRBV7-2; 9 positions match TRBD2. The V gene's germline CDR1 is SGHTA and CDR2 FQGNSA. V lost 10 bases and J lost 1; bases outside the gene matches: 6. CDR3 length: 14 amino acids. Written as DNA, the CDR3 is TGTGCCACCTATAGCGGGAGCCGCACAGATACGCAGTATTTT. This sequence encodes CATYSGSRTDTQYF.

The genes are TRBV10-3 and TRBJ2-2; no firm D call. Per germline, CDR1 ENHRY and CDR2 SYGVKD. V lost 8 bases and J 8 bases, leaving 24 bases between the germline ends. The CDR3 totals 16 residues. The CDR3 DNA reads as TGTGCCATCTCCGAAGAACCTCTTACCGGTACGGGGGAGCTGTTTTTT. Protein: CAISEEPLTGTGELFF.

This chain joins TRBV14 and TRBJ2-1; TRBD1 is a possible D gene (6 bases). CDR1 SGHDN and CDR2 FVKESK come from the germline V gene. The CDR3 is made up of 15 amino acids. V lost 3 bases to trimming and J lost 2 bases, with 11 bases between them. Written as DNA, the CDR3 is TGTGCCAGCAGCCATGGGCAGGGGCCCTACAATGAGCAGTTCTTC. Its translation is CASSHGQGPYNEQFF.

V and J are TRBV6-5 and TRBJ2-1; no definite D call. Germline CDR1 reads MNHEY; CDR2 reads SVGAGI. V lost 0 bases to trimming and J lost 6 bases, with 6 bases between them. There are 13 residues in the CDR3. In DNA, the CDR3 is TGTGCCAGCAGTTACTCTGCCAGCAATGAGCAGTTCTTC. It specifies CASSYSASNEQFF.

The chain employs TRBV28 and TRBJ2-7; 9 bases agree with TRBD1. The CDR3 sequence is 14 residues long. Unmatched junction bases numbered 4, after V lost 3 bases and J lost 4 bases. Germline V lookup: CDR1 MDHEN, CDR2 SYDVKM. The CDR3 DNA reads TGTGCCAGCAGTTTCGATGACAGGGGGTACGAGCAGTACTTC. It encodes CASSFDDRGYEQYF.